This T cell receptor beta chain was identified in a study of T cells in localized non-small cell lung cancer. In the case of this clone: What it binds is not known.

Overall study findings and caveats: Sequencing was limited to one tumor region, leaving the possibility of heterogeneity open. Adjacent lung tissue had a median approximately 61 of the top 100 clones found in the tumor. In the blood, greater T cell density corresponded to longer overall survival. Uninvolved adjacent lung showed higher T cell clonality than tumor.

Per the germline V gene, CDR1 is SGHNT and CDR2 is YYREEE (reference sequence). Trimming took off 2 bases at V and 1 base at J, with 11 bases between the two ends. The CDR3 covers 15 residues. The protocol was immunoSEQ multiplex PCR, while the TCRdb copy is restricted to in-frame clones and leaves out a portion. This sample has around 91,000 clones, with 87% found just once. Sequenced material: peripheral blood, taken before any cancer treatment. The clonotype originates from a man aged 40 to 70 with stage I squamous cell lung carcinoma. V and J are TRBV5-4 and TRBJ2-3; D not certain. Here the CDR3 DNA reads TGTGCCAGCAGCTTTAAAGGAGTTGGCACAGATACGCAGTATTTT. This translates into CASSFKGVGTDTQYF.